Following are 20 T cell receptor beta chains from one sample sequenced in a study of blood T cell repertoires in COVID-19. Some clones are missing from TCRdb's copy, which holds only in-frame ones; the method was immunoSEQ multiplex PCR. The table lists around 67,000 clones, around nine tenths of them singletons. The sequenced sample consisted of peripheral blood. These receptors came from a human donor in a cohort sampled during active COVID-19.

The chain couples TRBV12-3 or TRBV12-4 to TRBJ1-1; tentatively, D is TRBD1 (5 bases). The CDR3 has 10 residues. Deletions cut 7 bases from V and 12 bases from J, with 12 bases between. CDR3 sequence reads: CASMGGRTFF. CDR3 coding DNA: TGTGCCAGCATGGGGGGTAGGACTTTCTTT.

CDR3 nucleotide sequence: TGTGCCAGCTCACCGGGCGGGACCTACGAGCAGTACTTC. As protein: CASSPGGTYEQYF. This sequence joins TRBV18 and TRBJ2-7, with D possibly being TRBD2 (6 bases). Germline V CDR1 and CDR2: KGHSH, LQKENI. The CDR3 is 13 residues long. The V and J ends lost 3 bases and 2 bases respectively, with 8 bases between them.

V and J are TRBV5-1 and TRBJ2-5, with 7 bases that match TRBD1. Trimming removed 4 bases from V and 3 bases from J; junction bases left unmatched: 3. The CDR3 runs 13 residues. Per germline, CDR1 SGHRS and CDR2 YFSETQ. This CDR3 reads CASSKGTEETQYF. In nucleotides, the CDR3 is TGCGCCAGCAGCAAGGGGACAGAAGAGACCCAGTACTTC.

Here the CDR3 DNA reads TGTGCCAGCAGCGGACGGGGGTCCTACGAGCAGTACTTC. Translated, it gives CASSGRGSYEQYF. The chain couples TRBV9 to TRBJ2-7, with a tentative D call TRBD2 (6 bases). From germline, CDR1 is SGDLS and CDR2 YYNGEE. Trimming pared 3 bases from V and 1 base from J, leaving 8 bases between. The CDR3 is 13 residues long.

This chain links TRBV4-1 with TRBJ2-7; 7 bases are a match to TRBD1. This CDR3 spans 19 amino acids. The J segment lost 3 bases and the V segment lost 4 bases, leaving 21 bases of the junction unmatched. CDR1 is MGHRA, CDR2 YSYEKL, per germline. The CDR3 DNA is TGCGCCAGCAGCCTCAAGGTGGTGAAGGGGGCTAAACCCGACTACGAGCAGTACTTC. Residues: CASSLKVVKGAKPDYEQYF.

V usage is TRBV12-5 and J usage is TRBJ2-7, with D possibly TRBD2 on 5 matching bases. Germline CDR1 is LGHNT and CDR2 is FRNRAP. The V gene lost 3 bases and the J gene lost 2 bases, with 11 bases spanning the gap. CDR3 size: 14 residues. CDR3 amino acids: CASGFWGEAYEQYF. Written as DNA, the CDR3 is TGTGCTAGTGGTTTTTGGGGAGAAGCCTACGAGCAGTACTTC.

The chain carries TRBV19 and TRBJ1-1; D unresolved. The CDR3 consists of 13 residues. Trimming removed 5 bases from V and 3 bases from J, with 10 bases in between. Germline CDR1 LNHDA, CDR2 SQIVND (reference sequence). Here the CDR3 reads CASSPWEDTEAFF. The CDR3 coding sequence is TGTGCCAGTAGTCCCTGGGAGGACACTGAAGCTTTCTTT.

The chain is built from TRBV11-2 and TRBJ2-7, with 7 bases matching TRBD2. Germline CDR1 and CDR2: SGHAT and FQNNGV. V lost 3 bases and J lost 0; bases outside the gene matches: 8. This CDR3 is built from 16 residues. The CDR3 loop is CASSFYSGESSYEQYF. CDR3 sequence (DNA): TGTGCCAGCAGCTTTTACAGCGGGGAGAGCTCCTACGAGCAGTACTTC.

The chain recombines TRBV11-2 with TRBJ1-4, with D unresolved. Germline loops: CDR1 SGHAT, CDR2 FQNNGV. The V and J ends lost 4 bases and 8 bases respectively, with 11 bases between them. The CDR3 length is 13 residues. CDR3 sequence reads: CASSSPRGEKLFF. CDR3 bases: TGTGCCAGCAGCTCGCCCCGAGGGGAAAAACTGTTTTTT.

CDR3 region: CASSVGQGYNSPLHF. CDR3 bases: TGTGCCAGCAGCGTCGGACAGGGTTACAATTCACCCCTCCACTTT. This chain joins TRBV7-3 and TRBJ1-6, with 8 nucleotides matching TRBD1. Germline values: CDR1 SGHTA, CDR2 FQGTGA. The CDR3 covers 15 residues. V lost 5 bases to trimming and J lost 7 bases; unmatched junction nucleotides: 7.

The DNA of the CDR3 is TGTGCCACCAGCAGAGATGGTGAAGGGCGGGTCTATGGCTACACCTTC. This translates into CATSRDGEGRVYGYTF. This chain uses TRBV15 with TRBJ1-2, with no clear D. The V end was cut by 0 bases, the J end by 4 bases, with 15 bases between. The CDR3 extends over 16 amino acids. The V gene's germline CDR1 is LNHNV and CDR2 YYDKDF (reference sequence).

This chain uses TRBV5-1 with TRBJ2-7, with TRBD2 matching over 7 bases. This CDR3 is built from 14 residues. Germline CDR1 and CDR2: SGHRS and YFSETQ. The V gene end was trimmed by 5 bases and the J gene end by 3 bases; junction bases not matched to a gene: 8. As DNA, the CDR3 is TGCGCCAGCAGTTCAAGCGGGAAGTTCTACGAGCAGTACTTC. This translates into CASSSSGKFYEQYF.

The rearrangement uses TRBV10-2 and TRBJ1-3, with a weak D call TRBD1 (6 bases). This CDR3 has 14 residues. Per germline, CDR1 WSHSY and CDR2 SAAADI. Trimming left V 2 bases short and J 4 bases short, with 9 bases between. DNA of the CDR3: TGCGCCAGCAGTGAGAGGGGGTGGGGAAACACCATATATTTT. Protein: CASSERGWGNTIYF.

V gene TRBV4-1 combines with J gene TRBJ2-3; 9 bases are shared with TRBD2. Germline V lookup: CDR1 MGHRA, CDR2 YSYEKL. After removal of 2 bases from V and 2 bases from J, the junction contained 8 bases not matched to a gene. CDR3 length: 17 amino acids. The CDR3 DNA follows: TGCGCCAGCAGCCAAAAGACTAGCGGCGCCCTCACAGATACGCAGTATTTT. Protein: CASSQKTSGALTDTQYF.

The rearrangement links TRBV9 to TRBJ2-7; TRBD1 agrees at 8 bases. The CDR3 runs 14 residues. Germline loops: CDR1 SGDLS, CDR2 YYNGEE. V trimming: 3 bases; J trimming: 3 bases; junction bases outside the gene matches: 5. CDR3 loop: CASSAGTGIYEQYF. DNA for the CDR3: TGTGCCAGCAGCGCCGGGACAGGTATCTACGAGCAGTACTTC.

The V and J genes are TRBV27 and TRBJ1-2; D unresolved. This CDR3 has 14 residues. The V and J ends lost 4 bases and 4 bases respectively, with 13 bases between them. Germline V gene data show CDR1 as MNHEY and CDR2 as SMNVEV (reference sequence). The CDR3: CASSSPGKTYGYTF. The DNA of the CDR3 is TGTGCCAGCAGTTCCCCAGGCAAAACCTATGGCTACACCTTC.

The chain combines TRBV6-1 with TRBJ1-2; 8 nucleotides align to TRBD1. J gave up 0 bases and V 0 bases, and 9 bases lay outside the gene matches. The germline CDR1 and CDR2 sequences are MNHNS and SASEGT. This CDR3 contains 18 residues. The CDR3 loop reads CASSEAWAGGPANYGYTF. In DNA form, the CDR3 reads TGTGCCAGCAGTGAAGCTTGGGCAGGGGGCCCAGCTAACTATGGCTACACCTTC.

The CDR3 DNA reads TGTGCCAGCAGCTTAGGGGGTATTAATGAAAAACTGTTTTTT. It specifies CASSLGGINEKLFF. The chain uses TRBV5-6 and TRBJ1-4; possible D gene TRBD1, 6 bases. Germline lookup yields CDR1 SGHDT and CDR2 YYEEEE. Trimming removed 2 bases from V and 4 bases from J, with 9 bases in between. The CDR3 is 14 amino acids.

This chain connects TRBV30 to TRBJ1-6, with 9 nucleotides matching TRBD1. Germline-derived CDR1 and CDR2 are GTSNPN and SVGIG (reference sequence). This CDR3 is 14 amino acids long. With V trimmed by 7 bases and J by 7 bases, 8 bases remained unmatched. The chain's CDR3 is CASLQTGGNSPLHF. The CDR3 DNA follows: TGTGCCTCCCTGCAGACAGGGGGAAATTCACCCCTCCACTTT.

The chain has TRBV19 and TRBJ1-3; no definite D call. The CDR3 sequence is 14 residues long. Looked up from germline, CDR1 is LNHDA and CDR2 is SQIVND (reference sequence). Trimming took off 5 bases at V and 7 bases at J, with 15 bases between the two ends. This CDR3 reads CASSPPGRRNTIYF. CDR3 DNA sequence: TGTGCCAGTAGTCCTCCGGGAAGGCGGAACACCATATATTTT.